This T cell receptor beta chain was captured by sequencing in a study of shared clonotypes between healthy human individuals. Study background: Three plates each covered CD4 naive and memory; CD8 naive two, CD8 memory one. Study findings and constraints: Only blood was sampled, and tissue TCR repertoires likely differ from blood ones. The naive CD4 repertoires of a handful of donors were compared, and around 5% of clonotypes were shared.

Measured with immunoSEQ multiplex PCR; TCRdb has only the in-frame clones, and not every one. The sample contains about 1 million clones, about 70% of which appear only once. Germline loops: CDR1 MGHRA, CDR2 YSYEKL. There are 12 residues in the CDR3. V gave up 1 base and J gave up 7 bases, with 4 bases separating them. With regard to this clone: Its antigen remains unknown.

The sequence derives from a man aged 18 to 29 in good health. The material sequenced was memory CD4+ T cells sorted from blood. Subset meaning: CD45RA-negative fraction. V usage is TRBV4-1 and J usage is TRBJ1-4; no firm D call. CDR3 coding DNA: TGCGCCAGCAGCCAAGCATCTGAAAAACTGTTTTTT. Its protein product is CASSQASEKLFF.